The next 20 T cell receptor beta chains were all read from a single sample in a study of blood T cell repertoires in COVID-19. Profiled with immunoSEQ multiplex PCR; TCRdb holds only in-frame clones, not every one. Of over 85,000 clones in the sample, more than 75% were seen once. Sample: peripheral blood. The receptor source for this set is a woman aged 45-59 years with acute or convalescent COVID-19.

V and J are TRBV4-2 and TRBJ2-7; 8 bases fit TRBD2. The V gene end was trimmed by 3 bases and the J gene end by 4 bases; junction bases not matched to a gene: 11. The CDR3 is 16 amino acids. Germline lookup yields CDR1 LGHNA and CDR2 YNFKEQ. The CDR3 spells CASSHLGRGISYEQYF. CDR3 DNA sequence: TGTGCCAGCAGCCACCTCGGGAGGGGGATTTCTTACGAGCAGTACTTC.

This chain joins TRBV5-5 and TRBJ1-6, with no clear D. This CDR3 contains 13 residues. V lost 2 bases to trimming and J lost 7 bases, with 7 bases between them. Germline V gene lookup returns CDR1 SGHKS and CDR2 YYEKEE (reference sequence). CDR3 sequence: CASSFSPNSPLHF. CDR3 coding DNA: TGTGCCAGCAGCTTTTCTCCGAATTCACCCCTCCACTTT.

The chain employs TRBV7-9 and TRBJ2-3; D remains ambiguous. CDR1 and CDR2 (germline): SEHNR, FQNEAQ (reference sequence). The CDR3 spans 13 residues. Trimming removed 6 bases from V and 1 base from J, with 8 bases in between. The CDR3 nucleotides read TGTGCCAGCAGGGCGGAGCGCACAGATACGCAGTATTTT. Translated: CASRAERTDTQYF.

The chain employs TRBV13 and TRBJ2-1; tentatively, D is TRBD1 (6 bases). This CDR3 is 13 amino acids long. The V gene lost 5 bases and the J gene lost 10 bases, with 15 bases spanning the gap. Germline CDR1 reads PRHDT; CDR2 reads FYEKMQ (reference sequence). The CDR3 loop reads CASSQEIGQEQFF. The DNA for the CDR3 is TGTGCCAGCAGCCAAGAGATCGGACAGGAGCAGTTCTTC.

In this sample, this clone turned up once. V and J are TRBV14 and TRBJ2-7; TRBD2 might be the D (5 bases). The CDR3 consists of 14 residues. From germline, CDR1 is SGHDN and CDR2 FVKESK. Trimming stripped 2 bases from V and 0 bases from J, with 8 bases between. The CDR3 nucleotides are TGTGCCAGCAGCCAAAACCGGGGCTCCTACGAGCAGTACTTC. This codes for CASSQNRGSYEQYF.

In this sample, this clone turned up once. The gene calls are TRBV2 and TRBJ2-2; 8 bases agree with TRBD1. Germline V gene data show CDR1 as SNHLY and CDR2 as FYNNEI. This CDR3 has 15 residues. V lost 5 bases to trimming and J lost 4 bases; unmatched junction nucleotides: 6. The CDR3 DNA reads as TGTGCCAGCAGTTATCAGGGGGCCGGCACCGGGGAGCTGTTTTTT. It translates to CASSYQGAGTGELFF.

The CDR3 region has the DNA TGTGCCAGCAGACAGAACAGGGTCCGCACTGAAGCTTTCTTT. Amino acid sequence: CASRQNRVRTEAFF. The rearrangement joins TRBV6-5 to TRBJ1-1; tentatively, D is TRBD1 (6 bases). This CDR3 is 14 amino acids long. Germline V gene sequence: CDR1 MNHEY, CDR2 SVGAGI. Between the trimmed V and J ends, which lost 6 bases and 4 bases, there was a span of 15 bases.

The CDR3 DNA is TGTGCCAGCACCTCAGACGGGTATGGCTACACCTTC. Protein product: CASTSDGYGYTF. V usage is TRBV12-3 or TRBV12-4 and J usage is TRBJ1-2; no firm D call. CDR3 length equals 12 residues. V was cut by 7 bases and J by 5 bases, with 11 bases left in between.

For the CDR3, the DNA is TGTGCCAGCAGGGGGACTAGCGGGGTCAATGAGCAGTTCTTC. Its translation is CASRGTSGVNEQFF. The chain couples TRBV28 to TRBJ2-1; TRBD2 aligns across 13 bases. From germline, CDR1 is MDHEN and CDR2 SYDVKM. The ends lost 6 bases at V and 6 bases at J; junction bases unmatched: 2. CDR3 length: 14 amino acids.

This clone has only one observation. The rearrangement links TRBV6-5 to TRBJ1-2, with 9 positions matching TRBD1. CDR1 is MNHEY, CDR2 SVGAGI, per germline. V shed 5 bases and J 4 bases; nucleotides not matched to a gene: 8. This CDR3 is 15 amino acids long. The chain's CDR3 is CASSKQGAVGYGYTF. The CDR3 DNA is TGTGCCAGCAGTAAACAGGGGGCTGTAGGCTATGGCTACACCTTC.

The rearrangement uses TRBV5-4 and TRBJ2-2; perhaps TRBD2 as D (5 bases). This CDR3 has 17 residues. CDR1 and CDR2 from the germline V gene are SGHNT and YYREEE (reference sequence). Trimming took off 4 bases at V and 4 bases at J, with 20 bases between the two ends. CDR3 sequence: CASSQPRSREGTGELFF. CDR3 nucleotide sequence: TGTGCCAGCAGCCAGCCTCGGAGTAGAGAGGGCACCGGGGAGCTGTTTTTT.

The V call is TRBV6-6, the J call TRBJ2-7; 12 bases fit TRBD1. V was pared by 5 bases and J by 6 bases, with 5 bases of the junction left unmatched. Germline loops: CDR1 MNHNY, CDR2 SVGAGI (reference sequence). The length of the CDR3 is 14 residues. The CDR3 here is CASSGGTGGSEQYF. The DNA of the CDR3 is TGTGCCAGCAGTGGAGGGACAGGGGGCTCCGAGCAGTACTTC.

V and J are TRBV5-5 and TRBJ1-5; the D is unclear. Trimming removed 1 base at V and 2 bases at J, with 10 bases between. The CDR3 covers 15 residues. CDR1 is SGHKS, CDR2 YYEKEE, per germline (reference sequence). The CDR3 DNA reads TGTGCCAGCAGCTTGTGGGCAGCCGGCAATCAGCCCCAGCATTTT. Protein sequence: CASSLWAAGNQPQHF.

The genes are TRBV5-1 and TRBJ1-4; 8 bases fit TRBD1. Germline V gives CDR1 SGHRS, CDR2 YFSETQ. The CDR3 spans 15 residues. V dropped 4 bases and J dropped 5; count of bases not matched to a gene: 7. The CDR3 reads CASSPTGEANEKLFF. For the CDR3, the DNA is TGCGCCAGCAGCCCGACAGGGGAGGCGAATGAAAAACTGTTTTTT.

Note on this clone: One junction end does not reproduce the germline sequence, and a read error may be involved. The V and J genes are TRBV6-5 and TRBJ1-1; unclear D gene. This CDR3 spans 12 amino acids. The germline gives CDR1 MNHEY, CDR2 SVGAGI. DNA for the CDR3: TGTGCCAGCGTTCTAGCGAACGCTGAAGCTTTCTTT. It encodes CASVLANAEAFF.

The chain joins TRBV18 to TRBJ1-1; tentative D call: TRBD1 (6 bases). There are 15 residues in the CDR3. CDR1 is KGHSH, CDR2 LQKENI, per germline. V was pared by 1 base and J by 1 base, with 10 bases between. The CDR3 region is CASSPLGDTNTEAFF. CDR3 nucleotides: TGTGCCAGCTCACCACTGGGGGACACGAACACTGAAGCTTTCTTT.

This clone was observed a handful of times. The chain joins TRBV7-8 to TRBJ2-3, with 11 bases that match TRBD2. The CDR3 consists of 16 residues. Germline trimming cut 4 bases from V and 4 bases from J; bases unmatched to any gene: 7. Germline-derived CDR1 and CDR2 are SGHVS and FQNEAQ. The CDR3, as DNA: TGTGCCAGCAGCTATTCATTTAGCGGGAGGGCAGATACGCAGTATTTT. This sequence encodes CASSYSFSGRADTQYF.

The V gene is TRBV28, the J gene TRBJ1-3; 7 nucleotides match TRBD1. The germline V gene encodes CDR1 MDHEN and CDR2 SYDVKM. This CDR3 is built from 14 residues. Trimming removed 3 bases from V and 4 bases from J; junction bases left unmatched: 3. The CDR3 loop reads CASSFRGTGNTIYF. CDR3 DNA: TGTGCCAGCAGTTTCAGGGGGACGGGAAACACCATATATTTT.

The CDR3 DNA sequence: TGTGCCAGTAGTATCGGGGGTGCGATTGGGGCCAACGTCCTGACTTTC. It yields the protein CASSIGGAIGANVLTF. The rearrangement uses TRBV19 and TRBJ2-6; perhaps TRBD2 as D (6 bases). Germline CDR1 LNHDA, CDR2 SQIVND (reference sequence). Trimming pared 3 bases from V and 3 bases from J, leaving 12 bases between. The CDR3 covers 16 residues. Full variable domain (missing parts from reference TRBV19 and TRBJ2-6): DGGITQSPKYLFRKEGQNVTLSCEQNLNHDAMYWYRQDPGQGLRLIYYSQIVNDFQKGDIAEGYSVSREKKESFPLTVTSAQKNPTAFYLCASSIGGAIGANVLTFGAGSRLTVL.

A single count supports this clone. The gene calls are TRBV2 and TRBJ2-2; tentatively, D is TRBD1 (5 bases). The length of the CDR3 is 12 residues. The germline CDR1 and CDR2 sequences are SNHLY and FYNNEI. Trimming left V 7 bases short and J 7 bases short, with 10 bases between. The DNA of the CDR3 is TGTGCCAGCAAGGGGCTGGTCGGGGAGCTGTTTTTT. Translated, it gives CASKGLVGELFF.